Listed below are T cell receptor beta chains from one sample, sequenced in a study of blood T cells in healthy people across ages. TCRdb reprocessed the 5' RACE reads with MiXCR, giving one entry per CDR3 protein. The data hold around 850,000 distinct CDR3 sequences, with about 34% observed a single time. The sequenced material came from blood. The source of these receptors is a man between 18 and 35 years old in good health. The CDR3 runs from the conserved cysteine through the conserved F or W. The order of the fields is D gene, clone size, J gene, V gene, CDR3 length, CDR3 protein, CDR3 DNA. A D gene is named only where the DNA matches it firmly. Size is stated for part of the rows, as once, few or many counts, or as a class when the clone is expanded.

>NA|NA|TRBJ2-5|TRBV7-8|14
CASSLSGVKETQYF
TGTGCCAGCAGCTTGTCGGGAGTCAAAGAGACCCAGTACTTC
>NA|NA|TRBJ2-7|TRBV27|15
CASSRGGALSYEQYF
TGTGCCAGCAGTCGAGGGGGGGCCCTCTCCTACGAGCAGTACTTC
>NA|NA|TRBJ2-5|TRBV6-6|16
CASRGNRGGPQETQYF
TGTGCCAGCAGAGGTAACAGGGGGGGACCTCAAGAGACCCAGTACTTC
>NA|NA|TRBJ1-2|TRBV7-2|18
CASSKIGTDSARYDGYTF
TGTGCCAGCAGCAAAATAGGGACCGACTCCGCTAGATACGATGGCTACACCTTC
>TRBD2|few|TRBJ2-3|TRBV6-2/TRBV6-3|18
CASSYSTGGVPSTDTQYF
TGTGCCAGCAGTTACTCGACCGGGGGGGTCCCTAGCACAGATACGCAGTATTTT
>NA|many|TRBJ2-3|TRBV7-3|20
CASSLTKIPLVRGKTDTQYF
TGTGCCAGCAGCTTAACAAAGATCCCCTTGGTTCGGGGGAAAACAGATACGCAGTATTTT
>TRBD2|NA|TRBJ2-7|TRBV5-5|17
CASSLVPASGASYEQYF
TGTGCCAGCAGCTTGGTCCCTGCTAGCGGGGCCTCCTACGAGCAGTACTTC
>NA|once|TRBJ2-1|TRBV29-1|13
CSVDAGTYNEQFF
TGCAGCGTTGATGCGGGAACCTACAATGAGCAGTTCTTC
>NA|NA|TRBJ2-3|TRBV20-1|15
CSAFRGGRSTDTQYF
TGCAGTGCATTTAGGGGGGGAAGGAGCACAGATACGCAGTATTTT
>NA|once|TRBJ2-2|TRBV7-2|16
CASSLRVGGNTGELFF
TGTGCCAGCAGCTTAAGAGTTGGGGGCAACACCGGGGAGCTGTTTTTT
>NA|few|TRBJ1-5|TRBV30|14
CAWVRQGNNQPQHF
TGTGCCTGGGTGAGGCAGGGGAACAATCAGCCCCAGCATTTT
>NA|NA|TRBJ2-5|TRBV29-1|13
CSVEGSSPGTQYF
TGCAGCGTTGAGGGCAGCTCCCCCGGGACCCAGTACTTC
>TRBD1|many|TRBJ2-7|TRBV12-5|14
CASATGTGAYEQYF
TGTGCTAGTGCCACCGGGACAGGGGCGTACGAGCAGTACTTC
>TRBD1|NA|TRBJ2-1|TRBV10-3|15
CAISVRDRGSDEQFF
TGTGCCATCAGTGTCCGGGACAGGGGTTCGGATGAGCAGTTCTTC
>NA|few|TRBJ1-1|TRBV9|15
CASSVGETGNTEAFF
TGTGCCAGCAGCGTAGGAGAGACAGGGAACACTGAAGCTTTCTTT
>NA|NA|TRBJ2-3|TRBV10-3|15
CAIGSGPQQTDTQYF
TGTGCCATCGGGTCGGGACCGCAACAAACAGATACGCAGTATTTT
>NA|NA|TRBJ2-5|TRBV12-3/TRBV12-4|15
CASSLRTLGFNEQYF
TGTGCCAGCAGTTTGCGGACCCTCGGGTTCAATGAGCAGTACTTC
>NA|NA|TRBJ1-1|TRBV6-5|15
CASSQDTSLNTEAFF
TGTGCCAGCAGTCAGGACACTAGCCTGAACACTGAAGCTTTCTTT
>NA|few|TRBJ1-4|TRBV2|13
CASSEDLVEKLFF
TGTGCCAGCAGTGAAGATCTGGTGGAAAAACTGTTTTTT
>TRBD1|NA|TRBJ2-4|TRBV20-1|12
CSARTGRHIQYF
TGCAGTGCTAGGACAGGGAGACACATCCAGTACTTC
>TRBD1|NA|TRBJ2-5|TRBV5-1|15
CASSFAPTGLETRYF
TGCGCCAGCAGCTTCGCACCGACAGGGTTAGAGACCCGGTACTTC
>TRBD2|few|TRBJ2-4|TRBV7-2|17
CASSYHPSGGTLNIQYF
TGTGCCAGCAGCTACCACCCCAGCGGGGGGACCTTAAACATTCAGTACTTC
>NA|few|TRBJ2-1|TRBV4-1|17
CASSQDFWAKHPHEQFF
TGCGCCAGCAGCCAAGATTTTTGGGCCAAGCACCCTCATGAGCAGTTCTTC
>NA|NA|TRBJ2-3|TRBV7-2|15
CASSFLAGAVDTQYF
TGTGCCAGCAGCTTTCTGGCGGGGGCTGTAGATACGCAGTATTTT
>NA|NA|TRBJ2-1|TRBV7-9|15
CASSSAGPNSYEQFF
TGTGCCAGCAGCTCTGCCGGGCCTAACTCCTACGAGCAGTTCTTC
>TRBD1|NA|TRBJ2-7|TRBV27|15
CASSPSRTGPVEQYF
TGTGCCAGCAGCCCTTCAAGGACAGGTCCTGTCGAGCAGTACTTC
>NA|NA|TRBJ2-3|TRBV3-1|15
CASSQGPPGTDTQYF
TGTGCCAGCAGCCAGGGACCCCCGGGTACAGATACGCAGTATTTT
>NA|NA|TRBJ1-5|TRBV28|14
CTSSRGDSNQPQHF
TGTACCAGCAGTCGGGGGGATAGCAATCAGCCCCAGCATTTT
>TRBD1|NA|TRBJ1-2|TRBV6-5|20
CASSYSPAGNPGQLHYGYTF
TGTGCCAGCAGTTACTCGCCAGCGGGGAACCCGGGACAGCTCCACTATGGCTACACCTTC
>TRBD1|NA|TRBJ2-1|TRBV9|14
CASSSRDSVNEQFF
TGTGCCAGCAGCTCCCGGGACAGCGTGAATGAGCAGTTCTTC
>TRBD1|many|TRBJ2-7|TRBV15|14
CATSSTGGSYEQYF
TGTGCCACCAGCAGTACAGGGGGCTCCTACGAGCAGTACTTC
>TRBD1|NA|TRBJ2-1|TRBV4-2|18
CASSQEGLGQGFYNEQFF
TGTGCCAGCAGCCAAGAAGGGTTGGGACAGGGATTTTACAATGAGCAGTTCTTC
>TRBD2|few|TRBJ2-1|TRBV5-1|14
CASSLLAGPNEQFF
TGCGCCAGCAGCTTGCTAGCGGGGCCCAATGAGCAGTTCTTC
>NA|few|TRBJ2-3|TRBV29-1|15
CSALGGGRDTDTQYF
TGCAGCGCCCTAGGGGGGGGGAGGGACACAGATACGCAGTATTTT
>TRBD1|NA|TRBJ2-7|TRBV7-9|15
CASSSRTGVSYEQYF
TGTGCCAGCAGCTCCCGGACAGGGGTGAGCTACGAGCAGTACTTC
>NA|NA|TRBJ2-3|TRBV29-1|13
CSAERESTDTQYF
TGCAGCGCCGAACGGGAGAGCACAGATACGCAGTATTTT
>NA|NA|TRBJ2-7|TRBV25-1|12
CASSARKDEQYF
TGTGCCAGCAGTGCCCGAAAGGACGAGCAGTACTTC
>NA|NA|TRBJ2-2|TRBV4-1|14
CASSQVQGERELFF
TGCGCCAGCAGCCAAGTTCAAGGGGAGCGGGAGCTGTTTTTT
>TRBD2|few|TRBJ2-3|TRBV3-1|16
CASRGTSGGRTDTQYF
TGTGCCAGCAGAGGGACTAGCGGGGGCCGCACAGATACGCAGTATTTT
>NA|NA|TRBJ2-7|TRBV12-3/TRBV12-4|12
CASSSPYNEQYF
TGTGCCAGCAGCTCTCCCTACAATGAGCAGTACTTC
>TRBD1|NA|TRBJ1-2|TRBV24-1|15
CATSDTRGTDYGYTF
TGTGCCACCAGTGACACCAGGGGGACAGACTATGGCTACACCTTC
>NA|NA|TRBJ2-3|TRBV10-3|11
CAIRGGRQQYF
TGTGCCATCAGGGGGGGACGGCAGCAGTATTTT
>NA|many|TRBJ2-1|TRBV4-3|15
CASSQGPDRANEQFF
TGCGCCAGCAGCCAAGGTCCGGATAGGGCCAATGAGCAGTTCTTC
>TRBD1|NA|TRBJ1-2|TRBV7-9|15
CASSWTGDEDYGYTF
TGTGCCAGCAGCTGGACAGGGGATGAGGACTATGGCTACACCTTC
>TRBD2|NA|TRBJ2-7|TRBV6-2/TRBV6-3|16
CASSYWGNGDYNEQYF
TGTGCCAGCAGCTACTGGGGCAATGGGGACTACAATGAGCAGTACTTC
>NA|NA|TRBJ2-1|TRBV7-9|12
CASSGDGNEQFF
TGTGCCAGCAGCGGGGACGGCAATGAGCAGTTCTTC
>TRBD1|few|TRBJ2-5|TRBV12-3/TRBV12-4|15
CASSSPGTGKETQYF
TGTGCCAGCAGTAGTCCCGGGACAGGGAAAGAGACCCAGTACTTC
>TRBD1|few|TRBJ1-6|TRBV6-1|13
CASISGGNSPLHF
TGTGCCAGCATTTCAGGGGGGAATTCACCCCTCCACTTT
>TRBD1|NA|TRBJ2-7|TRBV6-2/TRBV6-3|15
CASSDPGTGGVYEYF
TGTGCCAGCAGTGACCCCGGGACAGGGGGCGTATACGAGTACTTC
>TRBD1|few|TRBJ1-4|TRBV5-5|15
CASSSGTGDGEKLFF
TGTGCCAGCAGCTCAGGGACAGGGGACGGTGAAAAACTGTTTTTT
>NA|NA|TRBJ1-2|TRBV29-1|11
CSVGHTDGYTF
TGCAGCGTTGGGCATACCGATGGCTACACCTTC
>NA|NA|TRBJ2-3|TRBV14|14
CASSQEIQADTQYF
TGTGCCAGCAGCCAAGAAATTCAGGCAGATACGCAGTATTTT